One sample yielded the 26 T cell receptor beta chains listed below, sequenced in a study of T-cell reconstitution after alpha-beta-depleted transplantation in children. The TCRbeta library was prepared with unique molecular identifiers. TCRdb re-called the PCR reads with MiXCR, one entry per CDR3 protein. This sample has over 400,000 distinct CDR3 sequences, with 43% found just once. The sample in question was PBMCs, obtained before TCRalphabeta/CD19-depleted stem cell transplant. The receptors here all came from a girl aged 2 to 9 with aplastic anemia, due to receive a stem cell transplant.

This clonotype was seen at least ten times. The CDR3 DNA follows: TGCAGCGTTGATGAGGCTGGGGGGGGCATTACGTATGGCTACACCTTC. Its protein is CSVDEAGGGITYGYTF. The chain uses TRBV29-1 and TRBJ1-2; possible D gene TRBD1, 6 bases. CDR3 length equals 16 residues. The germline V gene has CDR1 SQVTM and CDR2 ANQGSEA. Trimming stripped 3 bases from V and 5 bases from J, with 22 bases between.

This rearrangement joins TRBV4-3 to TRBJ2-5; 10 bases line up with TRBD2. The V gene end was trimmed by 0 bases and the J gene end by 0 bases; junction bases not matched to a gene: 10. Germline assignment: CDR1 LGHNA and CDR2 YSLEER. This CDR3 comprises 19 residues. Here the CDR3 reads CASSQEGPSGSIYQETQYF. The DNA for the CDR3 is TGCGCCAGCAGCCAAGAAGGGCCTAGCGGGAGTATTTACCAAGAGACCCAGTACTTC.

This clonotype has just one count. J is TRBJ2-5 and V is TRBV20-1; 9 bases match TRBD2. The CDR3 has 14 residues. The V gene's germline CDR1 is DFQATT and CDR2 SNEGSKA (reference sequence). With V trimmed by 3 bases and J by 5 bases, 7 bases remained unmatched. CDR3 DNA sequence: TGCAGTGCTAGCCAGGGACTAGCCCGGGAGACCCAGTACTTC. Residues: CSASQGLARETQYF.

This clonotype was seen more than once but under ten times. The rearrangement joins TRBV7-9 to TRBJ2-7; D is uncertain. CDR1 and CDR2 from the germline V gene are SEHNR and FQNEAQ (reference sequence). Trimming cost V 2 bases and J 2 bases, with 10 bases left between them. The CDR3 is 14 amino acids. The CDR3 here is CASSLNYPAYEQYF. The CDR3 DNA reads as TGTGCCAGCAGCTTAAACTACCCAGCCTACGAGCAGTACTTC.

For the CDR3, the DNA is TGTGCCAGCAGTTATCCTGACTACGAGCAGTACTTC. Translation gives CASSYPDYEQYF. This chain joins TRBV6-2 or TRBV6-3 and TRBJ2-7; no clear D. The CDR3 has 12 amino acids. The V end lost 3 bases, the J end lost 3 bases, and 6 bases lay between the germline ends. Germline V gene sequence: CDR1 MNHEY, CDR2 SVGEGT.

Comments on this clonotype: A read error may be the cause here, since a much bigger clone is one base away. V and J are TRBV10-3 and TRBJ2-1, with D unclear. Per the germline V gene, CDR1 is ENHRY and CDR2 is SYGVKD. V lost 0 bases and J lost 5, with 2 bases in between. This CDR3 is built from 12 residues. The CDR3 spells CAISESDNEQFF. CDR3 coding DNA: TGTGCCATCAGTGAGTCAGACAATGAGCAGTTCTTC.

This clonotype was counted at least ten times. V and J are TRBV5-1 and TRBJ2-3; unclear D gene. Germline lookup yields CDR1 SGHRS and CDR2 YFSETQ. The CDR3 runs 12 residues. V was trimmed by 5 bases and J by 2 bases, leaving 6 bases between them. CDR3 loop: CASSRTTDTQYF. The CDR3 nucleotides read TGCGCCAGCAGTAGGACCACAGATACGCAGTATTTT.

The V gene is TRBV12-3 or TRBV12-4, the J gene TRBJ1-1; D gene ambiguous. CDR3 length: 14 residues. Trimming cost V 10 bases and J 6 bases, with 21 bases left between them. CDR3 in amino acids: CANTSAGGLSEAFF. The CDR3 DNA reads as TGTGCCAACACCTCCGCGGGAGGTCTGTCTGAAGCTTTCTTT.

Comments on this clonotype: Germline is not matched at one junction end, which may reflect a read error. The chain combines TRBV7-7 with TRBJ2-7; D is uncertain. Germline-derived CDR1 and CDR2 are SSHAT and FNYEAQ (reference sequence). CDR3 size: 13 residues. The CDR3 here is CASRRGPPYEQYF. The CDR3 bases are TGTGCTAGCAGACGAGGACCCCCGTACGAGCAGTACTTC.

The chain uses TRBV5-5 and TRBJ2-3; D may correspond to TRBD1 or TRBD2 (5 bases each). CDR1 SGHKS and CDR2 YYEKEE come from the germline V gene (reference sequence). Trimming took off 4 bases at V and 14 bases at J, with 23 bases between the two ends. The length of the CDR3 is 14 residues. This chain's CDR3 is CASSGRTSGTGRYF. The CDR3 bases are TGTGCCAGCAGCGGACGGACCTCCGGGACCGGGCGGTATTTT.

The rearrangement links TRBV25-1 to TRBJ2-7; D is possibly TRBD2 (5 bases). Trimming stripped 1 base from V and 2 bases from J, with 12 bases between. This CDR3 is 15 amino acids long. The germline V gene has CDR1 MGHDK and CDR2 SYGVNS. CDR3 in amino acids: CASSESWTGTYEQYF. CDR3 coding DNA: TGTGCCAGCAGTGAATCCTGGACGGGGACCTACGAGCAGTACTTC.

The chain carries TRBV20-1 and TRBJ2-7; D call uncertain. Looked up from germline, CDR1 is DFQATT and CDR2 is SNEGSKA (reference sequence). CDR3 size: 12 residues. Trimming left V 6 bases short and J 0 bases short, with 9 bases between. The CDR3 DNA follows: TGCAGTGCCACCAGAGGCTCCTACGAGCAGTACTTC. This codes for CSATRGSYEQYF.

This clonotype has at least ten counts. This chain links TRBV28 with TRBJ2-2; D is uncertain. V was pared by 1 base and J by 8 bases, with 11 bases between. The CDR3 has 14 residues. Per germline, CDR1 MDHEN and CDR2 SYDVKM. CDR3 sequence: CASSLLVLTGELFF. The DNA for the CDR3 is TGTGCCAGCAGTTTATTAGTCCTGACGGGGGAGCTGTTTTTT.

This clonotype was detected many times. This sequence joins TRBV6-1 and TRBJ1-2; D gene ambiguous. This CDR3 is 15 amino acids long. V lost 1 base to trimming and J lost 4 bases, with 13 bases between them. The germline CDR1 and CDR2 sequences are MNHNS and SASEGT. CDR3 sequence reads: CASSEEAGSFYGYTF. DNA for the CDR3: TGTGCCAGCAGTGAAGAGGCAGGAAGCTTCTATGGCTACACCTTC.

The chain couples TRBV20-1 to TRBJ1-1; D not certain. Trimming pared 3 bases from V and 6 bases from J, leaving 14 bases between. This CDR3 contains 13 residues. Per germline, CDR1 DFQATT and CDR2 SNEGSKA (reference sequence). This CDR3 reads CSASHTSVAEAFF. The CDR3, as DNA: TGCAGTGCTAGCCACACCTCGGTCGCTGAAGCTTTCTTT.

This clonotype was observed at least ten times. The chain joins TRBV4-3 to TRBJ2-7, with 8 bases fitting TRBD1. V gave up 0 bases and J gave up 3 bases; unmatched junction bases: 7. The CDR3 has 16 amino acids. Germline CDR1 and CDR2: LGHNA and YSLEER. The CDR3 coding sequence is TGCGCCAGCAGCCAAGATTGGACAGGGCCCTTCTACGAGCAGTACTTC. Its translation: CASSQDWTGPFYEQYF.

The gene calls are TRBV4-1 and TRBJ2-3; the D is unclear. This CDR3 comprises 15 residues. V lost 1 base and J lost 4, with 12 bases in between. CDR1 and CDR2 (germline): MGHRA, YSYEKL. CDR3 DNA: TGCGCCAGCAGCCAAGGGCCGCGTAGGCCAGATACGCAGTATTTT. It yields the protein CASSQGPRRPDTQYF.

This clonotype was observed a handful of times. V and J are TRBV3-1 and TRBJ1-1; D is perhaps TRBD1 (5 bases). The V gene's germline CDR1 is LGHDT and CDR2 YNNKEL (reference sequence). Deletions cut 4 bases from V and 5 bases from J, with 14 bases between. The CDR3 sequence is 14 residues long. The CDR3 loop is CASSPQGGRTEAFF. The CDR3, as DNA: TGTGCCAGCAGCCCGCAGGGTGGAAGAACTGAAGCTTTCTTT.

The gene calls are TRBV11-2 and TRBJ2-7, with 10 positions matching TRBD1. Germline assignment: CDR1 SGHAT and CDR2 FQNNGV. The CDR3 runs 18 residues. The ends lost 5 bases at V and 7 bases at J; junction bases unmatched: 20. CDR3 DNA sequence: TGTGCCAGCAGCCAATCGACAGGGGGCGGCTCCATCTTTATGGAGCAGTACTTC. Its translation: CASSQSTGGGSIFMEQYF.

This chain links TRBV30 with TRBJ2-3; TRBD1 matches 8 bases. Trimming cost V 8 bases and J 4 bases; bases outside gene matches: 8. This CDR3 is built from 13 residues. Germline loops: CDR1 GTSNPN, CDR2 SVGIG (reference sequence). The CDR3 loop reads CARRTGLADTQYF. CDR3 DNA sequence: TGTGCCCGTCGGACAGGGTTGGCAGATACGCAGTATTTT.

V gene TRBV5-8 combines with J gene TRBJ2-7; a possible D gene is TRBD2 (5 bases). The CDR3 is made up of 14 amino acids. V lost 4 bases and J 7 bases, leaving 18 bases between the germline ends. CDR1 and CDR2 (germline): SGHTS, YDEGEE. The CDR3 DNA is TGTGCCAGCAGCCCACCGGGCAGGACGGGAGAGCAGTACTTC. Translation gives CASSPPGRTGEQYF.

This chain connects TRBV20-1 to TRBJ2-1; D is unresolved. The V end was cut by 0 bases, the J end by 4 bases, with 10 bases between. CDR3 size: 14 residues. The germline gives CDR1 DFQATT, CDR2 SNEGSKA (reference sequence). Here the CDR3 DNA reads TGCAGTGCTAGAGATTGGCGAGAGTACAATGAGCAGTTCTTC. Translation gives CSARDWREYNEQFF.

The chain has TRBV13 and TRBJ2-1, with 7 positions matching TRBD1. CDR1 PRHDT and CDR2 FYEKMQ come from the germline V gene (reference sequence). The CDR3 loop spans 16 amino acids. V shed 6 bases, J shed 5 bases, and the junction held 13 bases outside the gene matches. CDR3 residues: CASRIGTGVHNNEQFF. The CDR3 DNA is TGTGCCAGCAGAATAGGAACAGGGGTCCATAACAATGAGCAGTTCTTC.

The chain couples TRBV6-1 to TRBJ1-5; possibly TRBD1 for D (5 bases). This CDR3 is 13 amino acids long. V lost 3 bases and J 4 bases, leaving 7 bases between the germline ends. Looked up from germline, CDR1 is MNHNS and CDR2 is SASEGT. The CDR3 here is CASSDGGNQPQHF. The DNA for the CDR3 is TGTGCCAGCAGTGATGGGGGGAATCAGCCCCAGCATTTT.

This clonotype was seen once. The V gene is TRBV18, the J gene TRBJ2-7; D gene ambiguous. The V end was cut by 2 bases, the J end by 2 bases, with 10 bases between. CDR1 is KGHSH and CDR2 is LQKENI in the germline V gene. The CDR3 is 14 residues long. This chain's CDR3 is CASSPSDWTYEQYF. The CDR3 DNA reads TGTGCCAGCTCACCAAGCGATTGGACCTACGAGCAGTACTTC.

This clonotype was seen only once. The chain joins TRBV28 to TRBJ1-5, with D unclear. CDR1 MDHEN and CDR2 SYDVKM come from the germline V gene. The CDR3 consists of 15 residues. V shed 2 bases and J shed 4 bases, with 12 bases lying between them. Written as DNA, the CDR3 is TGTGCCAGCAGTTTAGGAGGAGAGTGGAATCAGCCCCAGCATTTT. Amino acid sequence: CASSLGGEWNQPQHF. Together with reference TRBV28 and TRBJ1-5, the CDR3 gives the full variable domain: DVKVTQSSRYLVKRTGEKVFLECVQDMDHENMFWYRQDPGLGLRLIYFSYDVKMKEKGDIPEGYSVSREKKERFSLILESASTNQTSMYLCASSLGGEWNQPQHFGDGTRLSIL.